This record covers a single TCR beta chain. Its antigen target is currently unknown. The sample holds no much larger clone one base away, and base qualities are not on file. This sample was taken from a study of PD-1 blockade in classical Hodgkin lymphoma (dated by TCRdb to 2018 to 2021). Study-wide context: Nivolumab dosing was 3 mg/kg intravenously every 2 weeks, continuing until either disease progression or unacceptable toxicity. The study used CyTOF and TCR beta sequencing to define a peripheral blood immune signature of response to PD-1 blockade in classical Hodgkin lymphoma. Here is what the overall study found, with its caveats: Baseline diversity similar to that of newly diagnosed patients was observed in trial patients achieving complete response, whereas significantly lower diversity was observed in partial responders and progressors. Newly diagnosed patients were reported to have lower baseline TCR diversity than healthy donors, and relapsed/refractory patients were reported to have lower baseline TCR diversity still. Only a single clinical trial cohort was studied, and what caused the repertoire differences, possibly disease activity or prior therapy, remained undefined. CD4+ but not CD8+ TCR diversity rose significantly by C4D1 (p=0.0027 vs p=0.16), most apparent in complete responders (p=0.02). Lower diversity was seen in patients whose nivolumab began less than 1 year after ASCT, and these patients were left out of later analyses so that immune reconstitution would not confound the results.

CDR1 and CDR2, per the germline V gene, are ENHRY and SYGVKD. The CDR3 starts with the cysteine, ends with the phenylalanine, and has 15 residues. The kept DNA is CDR3 alone, 45 bases in frame from the first base. Relative to germline, V is 3 bases shorter and J is 3 bases shorter, with 14 bases between their ends. The Qiagen DNeasy kit was used to extract genomic DNA both from unsorted PBMCs and from the negatively selected CD4+ and CD8+ fractions. TCR beta CDR3 regions were amplified by immunoSEQ multiplex PCR using primers annealing to V and J segments. A synthetic immune receptor repertoire was used to minimize amplification bias, and any remaining bias was removed computationally after sequencing. From the authors' description of their analysis: Custom Python scripts were used to quantify repertoire diversity as the Shannon entropy index. Unsorted, CD4+ and CD8+ repertoires were examined separately, except in combined analyses, for which CD4+ and CD8+ sequences were merged in silico. A clone counted as expanded when the clone's frequency after treatment rose at least 2-fold relative to C1D1, and clones undetected at baseline were given a pseudocount of 0.5. Singleton clones were defined as clones with 0 or 1 copy at C1D1, and non-singleton clones were defined as clones with 2 or more copies. Clones expanded in unsorted samples were labelled as CD4+, CD8+ or unknown by matching protein sequences in sorted samples from the same patient. Diversity changes from C1D1 to C4D1 were tested in paired samples using Wilcoxon tests. TCRdb carries this immuneACCESS record with in-frame sequences only. Its versions omit some clonotypes, under half of them owing to an unresolved V gene in the studies checked, with the rest unexplained. The V and J calls and clone size are taken from that table; D and trimming were inferred from the DNA. This sample lists about 100,000 clones; around four fifths were detected once. 10% to 15% of the sample belongs to the ten largest clones.

The meaning of the sample's time point label: cycle 1 day 1 (C1D1), immediately before nivolumab initiation. Every trial patient had relapsed following autologous stem cell transplantation, and prior brentuximab vedotin exposure was what differed among cohorts A, B and C. A total of fewer than 70 patients with relapsed/refractory classical Hodgkin lymphoma made up the trial cohort, and each patient's best overall response was complete response, partial response or progressive disease. Single-agent nivolumab was administered to trial patients in the multi-cohort phase II CheckMate 205 trial. Best overall response was determined by an independent review committee according to the 2007 International Working Group response criteria. Trial PBMCs were collected just before the start of nivolumab (C1D1) and during therapy at cycle 2 day 1 and cycle 4 day 1. Peripheral blood was collected in 8 mL Vacutainer Cell Preparation Tubes, from which PBMCs were isolated by centrifugation and then cryopreserved.

The sample consisted of peripheral blood mononuclear cells (PBMCs), taken at baseline. The source of this sequence is a human donor with classical Hodgkin lymphoma. Recombination linked TRBV10-3 to TRBJ1-2; tentative D gene TRBD1, with 6 bases matching. The CDR3 corresponds to CAISEIVRGDYGYTF. The nucleotide sequence reads TGTGCCATCAGTGAAATCGTCAGGGGTGACTATGGCTACACCTTC.